The entry that follows covers one TCR beta chain sequence. Its antigen remains unidentified. Trimming stripped 6 bases from V and 14 bases from J, with 19 bases between. The CDR3 covers 13 residues. Germline V gives CDR1 SGHTA, CDR2 FQGTGA. These data originate in a study of CD8+CD57+ T cells in acquired aplastic anemia. Study overall: Across the sorted CD4+ and CD8+ cells, DNA amounts averaged 3.2 ug.

Overall study results and limits: CD8+ Simpson's diversity did not differ significantly between patients and controls. Patients had under 30 CD8+ CDR3 sequences in common with controls (the shared set).

For CDR3 and TCR beta VDJ profiling, genomic DNA was the template used. Using its own MiXCR run on the reads, TCRdb lists one record per CDR3 protein. Of 350,000 to 450,000 distinct CDR3 sequences in the sample, 55% to 75% were seen once. Sequencing input: sorted CD4+, CD8+, or CD8+CD57+ T cells (not recorded which) from PBMCs. The chain is built from TRBV7-3 and TRBJ1-4; D possibly corresponds to TRBD1 (5 bases). The receptor was isolated from a human donor in good health, serving as a control. CDR3 amino acids: CASSLEVGRNLFF. CDR3 coding DNA: TGTGCCAGCAGTCTAGAGGTGGGGCGGAACCTGTTTTTT.